The present T cell receptor (beta chain) was sequenced within a study of graft-versus-host responses after intestinal transplantation. Study background: Anti-thymocyte globulin was used for induction in all recipients, who then took tacrolimus and steroids for 3 to 4 years. Overall study findings and caveats: High graft-versus-host to host-versus-graft clonal ratios were found in allografts of patients who had graft-donor T cell macrochimerism. Early after transplant, HvG clones declined as circulating GvH clones peaked.

Data came from immunoSEQ multiplex PCR; TCRdb stores just in-frame clones and leaves some out. The data hold around 16,000 clones, with 88% observed a single time. Notes on this clone: The antigen is unknown.

The TCR comes from a human patient who received an intestinal transplant, so some T cells may come from the graft donor. Sequenced material: PBMCs, taken around 110 days after intestinal transplant.

The CDR3 protein is CASSYSWTSGFNEQFF. CDR3 in DNA: TGTGCCAGCAGTTACTCTTGGACTAGCGGATTTAATGAGCAGTTCTTC. The rearrangement uses TRBV6-5 and TRBJ2-1; TRBD2 aligns across 10 bases. J was trimmed by 7 bases and V by 0 bases; bases with no gene match: 6. The germline V gene encodes CDR1 MNHEY and CDR2 SVGAGI. CDR3 length: 16 amino acids.